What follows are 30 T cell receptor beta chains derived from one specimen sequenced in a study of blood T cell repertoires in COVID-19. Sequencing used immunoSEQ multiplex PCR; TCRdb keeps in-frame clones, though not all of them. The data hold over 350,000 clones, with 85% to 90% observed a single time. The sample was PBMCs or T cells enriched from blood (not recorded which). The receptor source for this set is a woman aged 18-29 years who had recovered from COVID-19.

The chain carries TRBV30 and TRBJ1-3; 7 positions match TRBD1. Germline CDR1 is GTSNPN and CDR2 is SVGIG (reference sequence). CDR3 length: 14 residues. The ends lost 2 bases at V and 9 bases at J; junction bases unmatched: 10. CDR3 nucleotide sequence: TGTGCCTGGAGTCCCGGGACAGCATATAGCACCATATATTTT. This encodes CAWSPGTAYSTIYF.

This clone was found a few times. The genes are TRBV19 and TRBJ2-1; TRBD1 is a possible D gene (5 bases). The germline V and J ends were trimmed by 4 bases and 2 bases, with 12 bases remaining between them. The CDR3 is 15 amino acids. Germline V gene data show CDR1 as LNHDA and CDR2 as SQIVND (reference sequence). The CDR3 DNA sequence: TGTGCCAGTAGTACACAAGGGGAACCCTACAATGAGCAGTTCTTC. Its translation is CASSTQGEPYNEQFF.

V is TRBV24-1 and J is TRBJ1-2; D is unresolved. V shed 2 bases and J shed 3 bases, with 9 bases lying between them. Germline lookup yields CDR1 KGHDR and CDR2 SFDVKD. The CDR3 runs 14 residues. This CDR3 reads CATSDSGLDYGYTF. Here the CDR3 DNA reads TGTGCCACCAGTGATTCGGGGTTGGACTATGGCTACACCTTC.

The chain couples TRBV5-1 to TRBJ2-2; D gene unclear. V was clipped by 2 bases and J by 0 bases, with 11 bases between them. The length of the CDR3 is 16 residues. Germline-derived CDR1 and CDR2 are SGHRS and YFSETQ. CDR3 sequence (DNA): TGCGCCAGCAGCTTTCGCGGCAGTTCGAACACCGGGGAGCTGTTTTTT. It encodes CASSFRGSSNTGELFF.

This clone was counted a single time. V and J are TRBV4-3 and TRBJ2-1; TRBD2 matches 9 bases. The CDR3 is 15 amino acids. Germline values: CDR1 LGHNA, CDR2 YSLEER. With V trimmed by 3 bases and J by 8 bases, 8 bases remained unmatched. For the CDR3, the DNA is TGCGCCAGCAGCCAGGGGGTAGCGGGGGCCCATGAGCAGTTCTTC. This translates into CASSQGVAGAHEQFF.

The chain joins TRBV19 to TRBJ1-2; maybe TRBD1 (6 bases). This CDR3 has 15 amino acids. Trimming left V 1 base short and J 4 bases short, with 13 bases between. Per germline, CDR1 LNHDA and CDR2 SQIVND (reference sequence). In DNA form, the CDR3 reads TGTGCCAGTAGTATAGCGACAGGCCCTAGCTATGGCTACACCTTC. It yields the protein CASSIATGPSYGYTF.

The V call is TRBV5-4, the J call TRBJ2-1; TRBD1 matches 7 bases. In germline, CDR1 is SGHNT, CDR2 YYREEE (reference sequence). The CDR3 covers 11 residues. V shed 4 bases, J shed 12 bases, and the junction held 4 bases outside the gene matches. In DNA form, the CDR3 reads TGTGCCAGCAGCCAAGGGGGCAGGCAGTTCTTC. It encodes CASSQGGRQFF.

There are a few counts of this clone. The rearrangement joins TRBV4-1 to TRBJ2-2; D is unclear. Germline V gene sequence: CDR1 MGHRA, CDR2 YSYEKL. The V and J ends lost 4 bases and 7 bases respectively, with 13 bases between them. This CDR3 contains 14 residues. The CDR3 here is CASSPPSAGGELFF. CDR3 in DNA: TGCGCCAGCAGCCCCCCTTCGGCAGGCGGGGAGCTGTTTTTT.

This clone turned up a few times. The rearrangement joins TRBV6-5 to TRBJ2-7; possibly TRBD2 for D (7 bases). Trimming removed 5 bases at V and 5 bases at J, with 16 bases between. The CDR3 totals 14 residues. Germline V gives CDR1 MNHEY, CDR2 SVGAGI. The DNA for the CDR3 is TGTGCCAGCAGTCGGCCCGGGGGGCACGACGAGCAGTACTTC. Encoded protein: CASSRPGGHDEQYF.

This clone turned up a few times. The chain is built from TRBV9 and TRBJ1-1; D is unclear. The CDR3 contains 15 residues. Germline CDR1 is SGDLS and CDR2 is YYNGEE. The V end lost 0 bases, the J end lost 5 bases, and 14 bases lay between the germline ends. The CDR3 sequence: CASSVAASQRTEAFF. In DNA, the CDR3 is TGTGCCAGCAGCGTAGCTGCGAGCCAGAGGACTGAAGCTTTCTTT.

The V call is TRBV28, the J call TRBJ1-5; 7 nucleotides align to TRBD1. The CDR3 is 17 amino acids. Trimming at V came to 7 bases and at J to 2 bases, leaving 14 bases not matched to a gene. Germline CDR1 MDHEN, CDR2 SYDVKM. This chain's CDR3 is CASTITPTGRRNQPQHF. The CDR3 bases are TGTGCCAGCACAATAACCCCGACAGGGAGGCGCAATCAGCCCCAGCATTTT.

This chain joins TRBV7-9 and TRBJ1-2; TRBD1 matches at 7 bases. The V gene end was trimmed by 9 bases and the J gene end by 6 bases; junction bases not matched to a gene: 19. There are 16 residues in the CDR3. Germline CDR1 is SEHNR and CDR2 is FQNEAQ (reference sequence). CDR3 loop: CASGLTGQVWNDGYTF. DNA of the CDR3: TGTGCCAGTGGCTTGACAGGGCAGGTTTGGAACGATGGCTACACCTTC.

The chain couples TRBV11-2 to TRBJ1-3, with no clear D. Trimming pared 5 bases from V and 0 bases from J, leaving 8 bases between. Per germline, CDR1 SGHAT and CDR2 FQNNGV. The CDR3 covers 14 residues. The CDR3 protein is CASSTPGSGNTIYF. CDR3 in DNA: TGTGCCAGCAGCACCCCAGGCTCTGGAAACACCATATATTTT.

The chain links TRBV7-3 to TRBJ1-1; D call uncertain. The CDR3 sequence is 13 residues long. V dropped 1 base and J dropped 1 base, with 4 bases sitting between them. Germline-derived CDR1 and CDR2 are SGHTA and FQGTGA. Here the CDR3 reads CASSLNRNTEAFF. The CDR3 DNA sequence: TGTGCCAGCAGCTTAAACAGGAACACTGAAGCTTTCTTT. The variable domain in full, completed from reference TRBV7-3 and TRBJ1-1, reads GAGVSQTPSNKVTEKGKYVELRCDPISGHTALYWYRQSLGQGPEFLIYFQGTGAADDSGLPNDRFFAVRPEGSVSTLKIQRTERGDSAVYLCASSLNRNTEAFFGQGTRLTVV.

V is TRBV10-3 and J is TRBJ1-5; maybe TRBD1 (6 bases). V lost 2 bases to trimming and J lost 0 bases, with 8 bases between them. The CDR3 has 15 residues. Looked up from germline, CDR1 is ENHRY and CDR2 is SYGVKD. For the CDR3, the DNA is TGTGCCATCAGTGAGAGGACAGATAGCAATCAGCCCCAGCATTTT. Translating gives CAISERTDSNQPQHF.

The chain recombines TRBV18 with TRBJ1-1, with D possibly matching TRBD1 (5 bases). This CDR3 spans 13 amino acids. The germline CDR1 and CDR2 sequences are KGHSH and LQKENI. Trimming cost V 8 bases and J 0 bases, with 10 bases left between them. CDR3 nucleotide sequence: TGTGCCAGCACGACAGCGATGAACACTGAAGCTTTCTTT. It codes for CASTTAMNTEAFF.

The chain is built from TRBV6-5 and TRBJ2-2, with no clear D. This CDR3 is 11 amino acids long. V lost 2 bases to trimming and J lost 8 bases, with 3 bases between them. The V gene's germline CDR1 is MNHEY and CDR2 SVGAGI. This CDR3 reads CASSYEGELFF. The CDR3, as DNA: TGTGCCAGCAGTTACGAGGGGGAGCTGTTTTTT.

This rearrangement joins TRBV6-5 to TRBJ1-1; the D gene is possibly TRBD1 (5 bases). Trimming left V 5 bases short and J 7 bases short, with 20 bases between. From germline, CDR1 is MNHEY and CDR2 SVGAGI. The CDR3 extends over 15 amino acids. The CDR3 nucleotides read TGTGCCAGCAGTAATCCCAAGGCAGGGTTGGATGAAGCTTTCTTT. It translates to CASSNPKAGLDEAFF.

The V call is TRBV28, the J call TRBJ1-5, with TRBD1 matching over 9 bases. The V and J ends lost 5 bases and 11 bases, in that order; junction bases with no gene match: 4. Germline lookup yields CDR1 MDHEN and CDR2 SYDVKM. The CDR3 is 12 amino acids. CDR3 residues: CASSRGTGTQHF. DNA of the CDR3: TGTGCCAGCAGTAGAGGGACAGGGACCCAGCATTTT.

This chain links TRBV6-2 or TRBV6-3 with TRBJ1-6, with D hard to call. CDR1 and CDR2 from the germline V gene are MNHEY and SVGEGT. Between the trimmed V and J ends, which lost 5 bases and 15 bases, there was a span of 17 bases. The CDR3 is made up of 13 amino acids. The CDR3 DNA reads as TGTGCCAGCAGTCGCCGGACGGAGGAACTCCTCCACTTT. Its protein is CASSRRTEELLHF.

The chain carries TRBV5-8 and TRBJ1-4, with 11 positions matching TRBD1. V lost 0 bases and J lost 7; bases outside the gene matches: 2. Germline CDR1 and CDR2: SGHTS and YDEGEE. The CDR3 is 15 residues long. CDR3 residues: CASSLGDRGSEKLFF. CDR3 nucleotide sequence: TGTGCCAGCAGCTTGGGGGACAGGGGGAGTGAAAAACTGTTTTTT.

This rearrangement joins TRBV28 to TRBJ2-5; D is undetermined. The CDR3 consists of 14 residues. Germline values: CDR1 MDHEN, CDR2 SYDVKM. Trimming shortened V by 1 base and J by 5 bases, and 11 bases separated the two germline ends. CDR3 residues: CASSLLTDAETQYF. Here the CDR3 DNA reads TGTGCCAGCAGTTTATTAACAGACGCGGAGACCCAGTACTTC.

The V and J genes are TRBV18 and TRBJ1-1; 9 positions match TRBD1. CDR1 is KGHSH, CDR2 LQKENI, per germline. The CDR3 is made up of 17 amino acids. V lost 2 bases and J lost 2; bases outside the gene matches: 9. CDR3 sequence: CASSPKTGQGGNTEAFF. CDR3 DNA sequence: TGTGCCAGCTCACCAAAAACGGGACAGGGCGGCAACACTGAAGCTTTCTTT.

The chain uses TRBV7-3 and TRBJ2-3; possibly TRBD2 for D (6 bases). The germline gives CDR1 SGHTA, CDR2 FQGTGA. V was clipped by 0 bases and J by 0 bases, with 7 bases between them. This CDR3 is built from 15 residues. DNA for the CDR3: TGTGCCAGCAGCTTAACTAGCGGAAGCACAGATACGCAGTATTTT. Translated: CASSLTSGSTDTQYF.

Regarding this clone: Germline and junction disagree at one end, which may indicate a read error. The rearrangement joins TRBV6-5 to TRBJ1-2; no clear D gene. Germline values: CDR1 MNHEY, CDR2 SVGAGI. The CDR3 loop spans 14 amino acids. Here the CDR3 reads CANSYSYGNDGYTF. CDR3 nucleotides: TGTGCCAACAGTTACTCTTACGGGAACGATGGCTACACCTTC.

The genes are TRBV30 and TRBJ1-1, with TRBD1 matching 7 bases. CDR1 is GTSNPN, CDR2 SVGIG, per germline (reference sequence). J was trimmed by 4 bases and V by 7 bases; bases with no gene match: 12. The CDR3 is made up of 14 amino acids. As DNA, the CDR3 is TGTGCCTCGACAGGGACGGGTACGGGCACTGAAGCTTTCTTT. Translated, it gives CASTGTGTGTEAFF.

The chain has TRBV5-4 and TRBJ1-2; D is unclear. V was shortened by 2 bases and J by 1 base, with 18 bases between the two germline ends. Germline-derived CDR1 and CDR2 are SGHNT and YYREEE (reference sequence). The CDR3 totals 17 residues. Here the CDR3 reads CASSLHPRRDINYGYTF. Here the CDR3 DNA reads TGTGCCAGCAGCTTACACCCAAGGAGGGATATTAACTATGGCTACACCTTC.

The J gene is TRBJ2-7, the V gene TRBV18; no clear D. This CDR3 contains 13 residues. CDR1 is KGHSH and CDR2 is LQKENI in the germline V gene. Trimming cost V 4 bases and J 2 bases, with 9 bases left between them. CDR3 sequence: CASSRSGAYEQYF. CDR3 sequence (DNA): TGTGCCAGCTCACGATCCGGAGCCTACGAGCAGTACTTC.

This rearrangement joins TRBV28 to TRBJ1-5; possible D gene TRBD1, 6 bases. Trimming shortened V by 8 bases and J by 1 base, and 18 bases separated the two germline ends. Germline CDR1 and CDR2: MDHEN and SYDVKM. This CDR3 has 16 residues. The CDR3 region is CASVLRGGESNQPQHF. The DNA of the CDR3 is TGTGCCAGCGTGCTGAGGGGGGGCGAGAGCAATCAGCCCCAGCATTTT.

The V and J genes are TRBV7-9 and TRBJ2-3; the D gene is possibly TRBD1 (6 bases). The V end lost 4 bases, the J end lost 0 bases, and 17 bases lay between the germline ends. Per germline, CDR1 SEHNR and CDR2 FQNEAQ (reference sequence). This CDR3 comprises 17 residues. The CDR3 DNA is TGTGCCAGCAGCTCACCGAGTGACAGGACTAGCACAGATACGCAGTATTTT. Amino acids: CASSSPSDRTSTDTQYF.